These 17 T cell receptor beta chains came from one sample sequenced in a study of CD8 T cells in Susac syndrome. It was with random hexamers that about 0.45 to 1 ug RNA was reverse transcribed. MiXCR, run by TCRdb on the immunoSEQ multiplex PCR reads, gives a single entry per CDR3 protein. The data contain roughly 130,000 distinct CDR3 sequences, roughly 94% of them singletons. The sample was CD4+ T cells from PBMCs. Every receptor here comes from a human donor with multiple sclerosis.

V and J are TRBV5-1 and TRBJ1-1; a possible D gene is TRBD1 (5 bases). Germline V gene sequence: CDR1 SGHRS, CDR2 YFSETQ. Trimming stripped 3 bases from V and 3 bases from J, with 6 bases between. The CDR3 has 12 amino acids. The CDR3 region is CASSSGYTEAFF. The CDR3 nucleotides read TGCGCCAGCAGCTCAGGGTACACTGAAGCTTTCTTT.

The V call is TRBV19, the J call TRBJ1-1; D ambiguous. The V gene's germline CDR1 is LNHDA and CDR2 SQIVND (reference sequence). Between the trimmed V and J ends, which lost 10 bases and 6 bases, there was a span of 15 bases. The CDR3 has 12 amino acids. This CDR3 reads CATWTGGPEAFF. CDR3 bases: TGTGCCACCTGGACTGGCGGACCTGAAGCTTTCTTT.

This chain links TRBV7-9 with TRBJ2-5; 8 bases match TRBD1. Germline V lookup: CDR1 SEHNR, CDR2 FQNEAQ (reference sequence). This CDR3 spans 16 amino acids. V trimming: 3 bases; J trimming: 1 base; junction bases outside the gene matches: 7. The chain's CDR3 is CASSLVAGTGQETQYF. The CDR3 DNA reads as TGTGCCAGCAGCTTGGTAGCCGGGACAGGCCAAGAGACCCAGTACTTC.

This clonotype was detected only a few times. The rearrangement links TRBV6-1 to TRBJ1-1; D is undetermined. Trimming took 5 bases from V and 2 from J, leaving 15 bases between them. Germline CDR1 and CDR2: MNHNS and SASEGT. The CDR3 consists of 15 residues. The CDR3 loop is CASSTPGVLNTEAFF. The DNA of the CDR3 is TGTGCCAGCAGTACCCCCGGCGTCCTAAACACTGAAGCTTTCTTT.

The rearrangement uses TRBV4-2 and TRBJ2-7; perhaps TRBD2 as D (5 bases). Germline V gene sequence: CDR1 LGHNA, CDR2 YNFKEQ. The CDR3 has 16 amino acids. Trimming left V 8 bases short and J 4 bases short, with 24 bases between. DNA for the CDR3: TGTGCCAGCTCATGGGCCACTCGAGGGAGCGGTTACGAGCAGTACTTC. Its protein is CASSWATRGSGYEQYF.

This rearrangement joins TRBV18 to TRBJ1-1; D is unclear. CDR1 is KGHSH and CDR2 is LQKENI in the germline V gene. CDR3 size: 12 residues. V gave up 3 bases and J gave up 8 bases, with 10 bases separating them. The CDR3 loop reads CASSPDRREAFF. The CDR3 DNA sequence: TGTGCCAGCTCACCCGACCGTCGGGAAGCTTTCTTT.

The rearrangement uses TRBV6-5 and TRBJ1-1, with no clear D. Germline CDR1 is MNHEY and CDR2 is SVGAGI. Trimming cost V 2 bases and J 3 bases, with 7 bases left between them. CDR3 length: 13 amino acids. CDR3 sequence: CASSYNGYTEAFF. DNA for the CDR3: TGTGCCAGCAGTTACAATGGGTACACTGAAGCTTTCTTT.

The chain couples TRBV6-1 to TRBJ2-7, with 8 nucleotides matching TRBD1. Germline V gene data show CDR1 as MNHNS and CDR2 as SASEGT. With V trimmed by 2 bases and J by 0 bases, 3 bases remained unmatched. The CDR3 runs to 15 residues. The CDR3, as DNA: TGTGCCAGCAGTGAAACGGGACAGGTCTCCTACGAGCAGTACTTC. Its protein is CASSETGQVSYEQYF.

Only one count was recorded for this clonotype. The chain links TRBV6-2 or TRBV6-3 to TRBJ1-1; 7 nucleotides align to TRBD1. The CDR3 is made up of 15 amino acids. From germline, CDR1 is MNHEY and CDR2 SVGEGT. Trimming took 6 bases from V and 3 from J; bases not matched to a gene: 10. The DNA for the CDR3 is TGTGCCAGCAGCTCAGGGGGGATCGGATACACTGAAGCTTTCTTT. Its protein is CASSSGGIGYTEAFF.

The rearrangement joins TRBV2 to TRBJ1-6; 7 nucleotides match TRBD1. The CDR3 covers 14 residues. V lost 5 bases and J lost 6; bases outside the gene matches: 4. Germline CDR1 reads SNHLY; CDR2 reads FYNNEI. This chain's CDR3 is CASSSGTVNSPLHF. DNA for the CDR3: TGTGCCAGCAGTTCCGGGACAGTTAATTCACCCCTCCACTTT. The full variable domain, in which reference TRBV2 and TRBJ1-6 provide the parts outside the CDR3, is EPEVTQTPSHQVTQMGQEVILRCVPISNHLYFYWYRQILGQKVEFLVSFYNNEISEKSEIFDDQFSVERPDGSNFTLKIRSTKLEDSAMYFCASSSGTVNSPLHFGNGTRLTVT.

This rearrangement joins TRBV6-5 to TRBJ2-2, with TRBD1 identical over 7 bases. CDR1 and CDR2 (germline): MNHEY, SVGAGI. The trim removed 5 bases at V and 4 bases at J, leaving 7 bases unmatched. The CDR3 is 15 residues long. CDR3 sequence reads: CASSTDRASTGELFF. The CDR3 DNA sequence: TGTGCCAGCAGTACCGACAGGGCGAGCACCGGGGAGCTGTTTTTT.

This chain connects TRBV7-9 to TRBJ2-7, with 9 positions matching TRBD2. Germline CDR1 is SEHNR and CDR2 is FQNEAQ (reference sequence). The CDR3 consists of 15 residues. Germline trimming cut 0 bases from V and 1 base from J; bases unmatched to any gene: 1. The CDR3 loop reads CASSLARGGSYEQYF. Written as DNA, the CDR3 is TGTGCCAGCAGCTTAGCGCGGGGGGGATCCTACGAGCAGTACTTC.

J is TRBJ1-1 and V is TRBV6-2 or TRBV6-3; the D is unclear. This CDR3 has 16 amino acids. V was shortened by 4 bases and J by 1 base, with 16 bases between the two germline ends. CDR1 is MNHEY and CDR2 is SVGEGT in the germline V gene. CDR3 protein: CASSSPRRTKNTEAFF. The CDR3 bases are TGTGCCAGCAGTTCCCCCAGACGGACCAAGAACACTGAAGCTTTCTTT.

The chain links TRBV18 to TRBJ1-5; 7 nucleotides line up with TRBD1. After removal of 4 bases from V and 3 bases from J, the junction contained 6 bases not matched to a gene. Looked up from germline, CDR1 is KGHSH and CDR2 is LQKENI. The CDR3 has 15 residues. The CDR3 DNA is TGTGCCAGCTCACTCGGACAGGCATACAATCAGCCCCAGCATTTT. Translating gives CASSLGQAYNQPQHF.

The CDR3 loop reads CSGTTPGDEQYF. In DNA, the CDR3 is TGCAGCGGCACGACCCCGGGGGACGAGCAGTACTTC. V and J are TRBV29-1 and TRBJ2-7, with D possibly matching TRBD2 (6 bases). Trimming left V 7 bases short and J 5 bases short, with 15 bases between. The CDR3 totals 12 residues. CDR1 is SQVTM, CDR2 ANQGSEA, per germline.

The chain couples TRBV5-6 to TRBJ1-2; 7 positions agree with TRBD1. This CDR3 is 12 amino acids long. Germline assignment: CDR1 SGHDT and CDR2 YYEEEE. V shed 4 bases, J shed 5 bases, and the junction held 2 bases outside the gene matches. CDR3 nucleotide sequence: TGTGCCAGCAGCCCGGGACAGTATGGCTACACCTTC. Protein product: CASSPGQYGYTF.

This clonotype was found once. This chain connects TRBV30 to TRBJ1-5; D possibly corresponds to TRBD1 (5 bases). The CDR3 is 14 residues long. From germline, CDR1 is GTSNPN and CDR2 SVGIG (reference sequence). V was shortened by 5 bases and J by 4 bases, with 15 bases between the two germline ends. CDR3 bases: TGTGCCTGGGGTGGGACGGGTGGAAATCAGCCCCAGCATTTT. Translation gives CAWGGTGGNQPQHF.